One and the same sample provided the 2 T cell receptor beta chains below, sequenced in a study of radiotherapy plus CTLA-4 blockade in lung cancer. Profiled with immunoSEQ multiplex PCR; TCRdb holds only in-frame clones, not every one. The repertoire has approximately 80,000 clones, approximately 80% of them found once; the top ten carry about 0.79%. This specimen consisted of peripheral blood, obtained from a patient treated with radiotherapy plus ipilimumab. The source is a human donor with non-small cell lung cancer who had stable disease on radiotherapy plus ipilimumab.

The chain has TRBV2 and TRBJ2-7; D gene uncertain. CDR3 length: 15 residues. Germline CDR1 and CDR2: SNHLY and FYNNEI. With 5 bases removed from V and 0 bases from J, the gap between germline ends came to 14 bases. The CDR3, as DNA: TGTGCCAGCAGTTCCGACCCTATTAGCTCCTACGAGCAGTACTTC. It yields the protein CASSSDPISSYEQYF.

The V gene is TRBV7-8, the J gene TRBJ2-2, with D uncertain. Germline CDR1 reads SGHVS; CDR2 reads FQNEAQ. The CDR3 extends over 15 amino acids. V was pared by 5 bases and J by 0 bases, with 10 bases between. CDR3 loop: CASSAAVANTGELFF. CDR3 DNA: TGTGCCAGCAGCGCGGCCGTCGCGAACACCGGGGAGCTGTTTTTT. The full variable domain, rest sourced from reference TRBV7-8 and TRBJ2-2, is GAGVSQSPRYKVAKRGQDVALRCDPISGHVSLFWYQQALGQGPEFLTYFQNEAQLDKSGLPSDRFFAERPEGSVSTLKIQRTQQEDSAVYLCASSAAVANTGELFFGEGSRLTVL.